Sequencing of this TCR beta chain was carried out in a study of CDR3 diversity in severe acne. TCRdb reprocessed the PCR reads via MiXCR and lists one record per CDR3 protein. The data show under 100,000 distinct CDR3 sequences, about 52% seen once. Germline lookup yields CDR1 SEHNR and CDR2 FQNEAQ (reference sequence). The V and J ends lost 5 bases and 8 bases respectively, with 21 bases between them. The CDR3 extends over 15 amino acids. Source material: blood. This receptor was obtained from a male donor in good health, serving as a control. The V gene is TRBV7-9, the J gene TRBJ1-2; D is possibly TRBD1 (6 bases). The CDR3 bases are TGTGCCAGCAGCCCCATCCGGGACACGGGTGGGGGCTACACCTTC. This translates into CASSPIRDTGGGYTF.